This note documents a single T cell receptor beta chain sequence. Its target is unknown. A much larger clone lies a single base off, so this may be a read error. This CDR3 contains 16 residues. Per the germline V gene, CDR1 is PRHDT and CDR2 is FYEKMQ (reference sequence). This entry comes from a study of blood T cells in healthy people across ages. Each donor supplied 8 to 10 milliliters of peripheral blood. Study-level results: Age advanced and TCR beta diversity per million T cells fell, roughly linearly.

With a J-beta primer mix and a sample-barcoded 5' primer, a second PCR ran about 7 to 12 cycles. Each CDR3 protein gets one entry after TCRdb re-called the 5' RACE reads with MiXCR. The sample yields roughly 790,000 distinct CDR3 sequences, approximately 43% seen once. The V call is TRBV13, the J call TRBJ2-5, with TRBD1 identical over 9 bases. Gene TRBJ2-4 matches the end of the DNA better, so the J call may be wrong. The clonotype was recovered from an older woman in good health. The specimen sequenced was blood. CDR3: CAGSLVQGATKNIQYF. The CDR3 bases are TGTGCCGGCAGCTTAGTACAGGGGGCTACCAAAAACATTCAGTACTTC.